This T cell receptor (beta chain) comes out of a study of liver allograft versus peripheral blood T cells. Across the whole study: Transplanted livers and recipients' peripheral blood had their T cell receptor repertoires compared. Study findings and constraints: Inside liver allografts, T cell receptor repertoires reportedly diverged from the repertoires found in peripheral blood.

Of note for this clonotype: Its specificity is unknown.

Germline V gene lookup returns CDR1 SGHTA and CDR2 FQGNSA. The length of the CDR3 is 13 residues. V lost 4 bases and J lost 1, with 7 bases in between. From the reads, TCRdb called clonotypes with MiXCR, one entry per CDR3 protein. The repertoire holds several thousand distinct CDR3 sequences, with approximately 16% as singletons. The TCR comes from a human patient who had a liver transplant. Among the T cells, some may be from the graft donor. The V and J genes are TRBV7-2 and TRBJ2-5, with no clear D. The CDR3: CASSSFSQETQYF. CDR3 coding DNA: TGTGCCAGCAGCTCTTTTTCCCAAGAGACCCAGTACTTC.